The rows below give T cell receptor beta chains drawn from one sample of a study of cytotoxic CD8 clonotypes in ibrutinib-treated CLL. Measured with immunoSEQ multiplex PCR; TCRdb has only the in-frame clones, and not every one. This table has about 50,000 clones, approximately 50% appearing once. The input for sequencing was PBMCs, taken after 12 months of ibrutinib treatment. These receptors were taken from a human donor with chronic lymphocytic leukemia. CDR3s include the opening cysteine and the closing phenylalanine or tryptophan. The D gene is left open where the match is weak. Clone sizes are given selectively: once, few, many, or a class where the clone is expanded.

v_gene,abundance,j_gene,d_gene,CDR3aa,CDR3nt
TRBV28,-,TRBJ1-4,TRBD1,CASRPIGQGAEKLFF,TGTGCCAGCAGACCAATAGGACAGGGGGCGGAAAAACTGTTTTTT
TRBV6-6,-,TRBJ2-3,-,CASTLMGPTDTQYF,TGTGCCAGCACCCTGATGGGGCCCACAGATACGCAGTATTTT
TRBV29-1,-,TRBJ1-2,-,CSVGPRLRGYGYTF,TGCAGCGTTGGTCCCAGGCTGCGGGGCTATGGCTACACCTTC
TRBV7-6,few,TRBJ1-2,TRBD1,CASSLGGQGSNYGYTF,TGTGCCAGCAGCTTAGGGGGACAGGGGTCCAACTATGGCTACACCTTC
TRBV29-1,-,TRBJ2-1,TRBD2,CSVEGVAGIYNEQFF,TGCAGCGTTGAAGGAGTAGCGGGAATCTACAATGAGCAGTTCTTC
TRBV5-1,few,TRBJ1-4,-,CASSLSETNEKLFF,TGCGCCAGCAGCTTGTCAGAAACTAATGAAAAACTGTTTTTT
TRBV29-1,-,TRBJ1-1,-,CSARGVYDTEAFF,TGCAGCGCGAGGGGCGTATATGACACTGAAGCTTTCTTT
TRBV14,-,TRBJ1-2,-,CASSPRVGSGYTF,TGTGCCAGCAGCCCCAGGGTGGGTAGTGGCTACACCTTC
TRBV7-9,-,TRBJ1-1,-,CASSLRAADREAFF,TGTGCCAGCAGCTTAAGGGCCGCAGATAGAGAAGCTTTCTTT
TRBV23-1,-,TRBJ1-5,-,CASSLGSHF,TGCGCCAGCAGTCTGGGAAGCCATTTT
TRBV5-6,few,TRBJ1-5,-,CASSLTLQGNQPQHF,TGTGCCAGCAGCTTGACACTGCAGGGCAATCAGCCCCAGCATTTT
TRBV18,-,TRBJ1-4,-,CASSPPTTNEKLFF,TGTGCCAGCTCACCACCTACAACTAATGAAAAACTGTTTTTT
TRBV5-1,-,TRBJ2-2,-,CASSLAEALNTGELFF,TGCGCCAGCAGCTTGGCGGAGGCCTTGAACACCGGGGAGCTGTTTTTT
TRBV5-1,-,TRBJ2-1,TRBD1,CASKRSDRGSSPGNEQFF,TGCGCCAGCAAAAGATCGGACAGGGGATCCTCACCCGGCAATGAGCAGTTCTTC
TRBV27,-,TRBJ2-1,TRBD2,CASSTRTSGTYNEQFF,TGTGCCAGCAGTACGCGGACTAGCGGGACATACAATGAGCAGTTCTTC
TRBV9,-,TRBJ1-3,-,CASSAGGFGNTIYF,TGTGCCAGCAGCGCTGGGGGGTTCGGAAACACCATATATTTT
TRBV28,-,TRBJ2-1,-,CATRGGSASGEQFF,TGTGCCACTCGCGGAGGGTCAGCATCCGGTGAGCAGTTCTTC
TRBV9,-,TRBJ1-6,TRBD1,CASSTDGTGDSPLHF,TGTGCCAGCAGCACCGACGGGACAGGGGACTCACCCCTCCACTTT
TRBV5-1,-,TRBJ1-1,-,CASSRKGDTEAFF,TGCGCCAGCAGCCGCAAGGGGGACACTGAAGCTTTCTTT
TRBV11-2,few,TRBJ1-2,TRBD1,CASSFQQGTWIGGYTF,TGTGCCAGCAGCTTCCAACAGGGGACTTGGATAGGTGGCTACACCTTC
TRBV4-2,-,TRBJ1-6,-,CASSQVQGFYNSPLHF,TGTGCCAGCAGCCAAGTGCAGGGGTTCTATAATTCACCCCTCCACTTT
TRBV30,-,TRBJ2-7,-,CAWRQGAENYEQYF,TGTGCCTGGAGACAAGGAGCGGAGAACTACGAGCAGTACTTC
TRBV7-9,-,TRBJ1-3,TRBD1,CASSPGGDSGNTIYF,TGTGCCAGCAGCCCAGGGGGCGACTCTGGAAACACCATATATTTT
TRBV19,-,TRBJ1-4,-,CASSSITGRSEKLFF,TGTGCCAGTAGTTCGATTACAGGGCGGAGTGAAAAACTGTTTTTT
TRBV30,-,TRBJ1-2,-,CAWSVRGALGSDGYTF,TGTGCCTGGAGTGTACGAGGGGCCCTCGGCAGCGATGGCTACACCTTC
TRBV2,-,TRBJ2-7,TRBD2,CASSEGTSLREQYF,TGTGCCAGCAGTGAAGGGACTAGTCTTCGCGAGCAGTACTTC
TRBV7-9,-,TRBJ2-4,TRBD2,CASSLPPRLAGNKNIQYF,TGTGCCAGCAGCTTACCCCCCCGACTAGCGGGGAATAAAAACATTCAGTACTTC
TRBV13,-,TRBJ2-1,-,CASSFQSSYNEQFF,TGTGCCAGCAGCTTCCAAAGCTCCTACAATGAGCAGTTCTTC
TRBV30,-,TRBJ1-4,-,CAWSGGQINEKLFF,TGTGCCTGGAGTGGGGGACAAATTAATGAAAAACTGTTTTTT
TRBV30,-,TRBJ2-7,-,CAWSNGGRISYEQYF,TGTGCCTGGAGTAACGGGGGAAGGATCTCCTACGAGCAGTACTTC
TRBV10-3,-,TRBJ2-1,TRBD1,CAISPKPGQGFGEQFF,TGTGCCATCAGTCCCAAACCGGGACAGGGCTTTGGTGAGCAGTTCTTC